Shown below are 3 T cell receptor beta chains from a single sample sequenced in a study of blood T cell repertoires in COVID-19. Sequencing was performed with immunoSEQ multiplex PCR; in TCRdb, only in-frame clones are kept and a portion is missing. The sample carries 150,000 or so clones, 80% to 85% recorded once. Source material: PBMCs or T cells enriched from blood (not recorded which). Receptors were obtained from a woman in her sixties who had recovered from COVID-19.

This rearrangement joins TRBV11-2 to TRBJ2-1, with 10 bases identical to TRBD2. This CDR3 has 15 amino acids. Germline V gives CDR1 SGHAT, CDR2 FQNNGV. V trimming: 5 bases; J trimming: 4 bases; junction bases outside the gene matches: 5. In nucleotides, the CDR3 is TGTGCCAGCAGCCAAGTAGCGGGGGGTTACAATGAGCAGTTCTTC. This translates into CASSQVAGGYNEQFF.

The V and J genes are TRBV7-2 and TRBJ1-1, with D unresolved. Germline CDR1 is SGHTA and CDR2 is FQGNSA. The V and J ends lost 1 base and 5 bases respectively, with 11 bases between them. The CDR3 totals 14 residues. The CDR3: CASSLGEGGTEAFF. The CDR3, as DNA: TGTGCCAGCAGCTTAGGGGAGGGAGGAACTGAAGCTTTCTTT.

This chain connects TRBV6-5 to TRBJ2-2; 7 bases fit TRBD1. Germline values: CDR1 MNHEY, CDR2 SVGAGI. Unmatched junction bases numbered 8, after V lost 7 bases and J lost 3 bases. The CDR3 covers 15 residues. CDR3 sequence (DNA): TGTGCCAGCACTGGACAGGTCGTACACACCGGGGAGCTGTTTTTT. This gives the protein CASTGQVVHTGELFF.